Included here is one T cell receptor beta chain sequence, with context. This specimen belongs to a study of cytomegalovirus exposure and HLA in healthy donors. Across the study: Unique TCR beta sequences numbering approximately 120 million came from around 180 million T cells in an earlier analysis.

Trimming pared 6 bases from V and 0 bases from J, leaving 19 bases between. The CDR3 length is 16 residues. Germline CDR1 SQVTM, CDR2 ANQGSEA. PCR amplification relied on 60 Vbeta primers (plus 13 Jbeta primers). Method: immunoSEQ multiplex PCR; TCRdb's copy keeps in-frame clones and lacks some. This table holds about 150,000 clones, roughly 80% found once. V is TRBV29-1 and J is TRBJ2-3, with a weak D call TRBD1 (6 bases). Sequencing used PBMCs. The TCR comes from a woman in her twenties or thirties in good health and CMV-seronegative. The CDR3 is CSVRGHPSSSTDTQYF. CDR3 sequence (DNA): TGCAGCGTCCGGGGACACCCCTCCTCTAGCACAGATACGCAGTATTTT.